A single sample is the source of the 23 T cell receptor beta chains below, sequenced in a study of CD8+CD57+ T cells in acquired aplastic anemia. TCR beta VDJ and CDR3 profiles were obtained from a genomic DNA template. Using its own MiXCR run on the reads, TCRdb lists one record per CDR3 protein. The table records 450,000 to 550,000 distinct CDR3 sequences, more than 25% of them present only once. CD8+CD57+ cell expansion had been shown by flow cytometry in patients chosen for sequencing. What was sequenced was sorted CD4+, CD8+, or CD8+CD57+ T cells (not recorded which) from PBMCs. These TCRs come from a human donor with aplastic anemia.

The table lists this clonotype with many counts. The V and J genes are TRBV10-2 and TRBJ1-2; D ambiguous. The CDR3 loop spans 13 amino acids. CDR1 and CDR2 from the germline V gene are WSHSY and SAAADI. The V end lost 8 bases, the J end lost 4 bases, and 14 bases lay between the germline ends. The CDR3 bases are TGCGCCAGCTACGCAGCCGGGATCTATGGCTACACCTTC. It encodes CASYAAGIYGYTF.

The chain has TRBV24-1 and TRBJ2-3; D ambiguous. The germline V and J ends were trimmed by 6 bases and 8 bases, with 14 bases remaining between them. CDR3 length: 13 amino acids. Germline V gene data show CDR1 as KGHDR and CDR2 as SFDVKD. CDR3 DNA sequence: TGTGCCACCAGTCAGGTGTCTACGCGTACGCAGTATTTT. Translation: CATSQVSTRTQYF.

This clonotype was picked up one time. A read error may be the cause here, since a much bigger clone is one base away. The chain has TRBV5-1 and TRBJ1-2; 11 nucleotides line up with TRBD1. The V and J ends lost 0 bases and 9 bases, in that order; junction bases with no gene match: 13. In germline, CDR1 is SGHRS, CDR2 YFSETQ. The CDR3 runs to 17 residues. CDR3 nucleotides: TGCGCCAGCAGCTTGGACGTAGGGGGACAGGGGGACGGTAGCTACACCTTC. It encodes CASSLDVGGQGDGSYTF.

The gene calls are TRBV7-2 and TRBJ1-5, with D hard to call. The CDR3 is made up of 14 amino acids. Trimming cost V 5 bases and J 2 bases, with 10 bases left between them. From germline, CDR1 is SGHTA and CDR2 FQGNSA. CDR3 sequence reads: CASSRESGNQPQHF. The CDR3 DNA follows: TGTGCCAGCAGCAGGGAATCTGGCAATCAGCCCCAGCATTTT.

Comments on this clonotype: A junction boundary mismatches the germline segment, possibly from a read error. The CDR3 is CASSGGTLAAEQFF. CDR3 DNA sequence: TGTGCCAGCAGTGGTGGGACTCTCGCGGCTGAGCAGTTCTTC. This chain links TRBV10-3 with TRBJ2-1; D might be TRBD2 (6 bases). Germline V gene sequence: CDR1 ENHRY, CDR2 SYGVKD. This CDR3 is 14 amino acids long.

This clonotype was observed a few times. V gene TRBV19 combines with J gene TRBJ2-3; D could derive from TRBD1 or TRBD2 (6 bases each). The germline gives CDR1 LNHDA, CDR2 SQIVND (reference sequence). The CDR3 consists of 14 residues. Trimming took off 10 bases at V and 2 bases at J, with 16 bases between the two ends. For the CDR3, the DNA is TGTGCCACCTCGCGGGGACAATTCACAGATACGCAGTATTTT. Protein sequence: CATSRGQFTDTQYF. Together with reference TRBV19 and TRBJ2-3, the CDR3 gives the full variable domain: DGGITQSPKYLFRKEGQNVTLSCEQNLNHDAMYWYRQDPGQGLRLIYYSQIVNDFQKGDIAEGYSVSREKKESFPLTVTSAQKNPTAFYLCATSRGQFTDTQYFGPGTRLTVL.

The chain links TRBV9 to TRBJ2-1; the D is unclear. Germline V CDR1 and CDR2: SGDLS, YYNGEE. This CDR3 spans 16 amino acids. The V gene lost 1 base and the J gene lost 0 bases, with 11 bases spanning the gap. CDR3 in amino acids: CASSVKQILSYNEQFF. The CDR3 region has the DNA TGTGCCAGCAGCGTAAAACAAATACTCTCCTACAATGAGCAGTTCTTC.

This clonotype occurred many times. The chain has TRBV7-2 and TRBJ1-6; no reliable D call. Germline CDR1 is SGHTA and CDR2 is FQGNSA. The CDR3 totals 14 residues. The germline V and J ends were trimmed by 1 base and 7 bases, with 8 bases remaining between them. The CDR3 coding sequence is TGTGCCAGCAGCTTAGGGAATCCCAATTCACCCCTCCACTTT. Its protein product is CASSLGNPNSPLHF.

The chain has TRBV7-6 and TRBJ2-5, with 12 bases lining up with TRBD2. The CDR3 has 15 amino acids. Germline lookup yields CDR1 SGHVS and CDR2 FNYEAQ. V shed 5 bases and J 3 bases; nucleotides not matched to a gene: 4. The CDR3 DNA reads TGTGCCAGCAGCAACCGACTAGCGGGGGAAGAGACCCAGTACTTC. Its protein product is CASSNRLAGEETQYF.

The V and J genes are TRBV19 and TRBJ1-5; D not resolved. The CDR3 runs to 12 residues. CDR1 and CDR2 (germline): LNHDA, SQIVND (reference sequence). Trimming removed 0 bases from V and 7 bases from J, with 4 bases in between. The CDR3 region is CASSIDLQPQHF. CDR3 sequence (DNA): TGTGCCAGTAGTATAGATCTGCAGCCCCAGCATTTT. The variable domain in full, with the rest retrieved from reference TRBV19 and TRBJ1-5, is DGGITQSPKYLFRKEGQNVTLSCEQNLNHDAMYWYRQDPGQGLRLIYYSQIVNDFQKGDIAEGYSVSREKKESFPLTVTSAQKNPTAFYLCASSIDLQPQHFGDGTRLSIL.

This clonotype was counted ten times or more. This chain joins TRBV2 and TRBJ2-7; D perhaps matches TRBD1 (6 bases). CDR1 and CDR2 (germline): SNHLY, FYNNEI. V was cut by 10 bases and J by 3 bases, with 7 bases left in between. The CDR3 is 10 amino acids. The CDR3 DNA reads TGTGCCACAGGGGTCTACGAGCAGTACTTC. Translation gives CATGVYEQYF.

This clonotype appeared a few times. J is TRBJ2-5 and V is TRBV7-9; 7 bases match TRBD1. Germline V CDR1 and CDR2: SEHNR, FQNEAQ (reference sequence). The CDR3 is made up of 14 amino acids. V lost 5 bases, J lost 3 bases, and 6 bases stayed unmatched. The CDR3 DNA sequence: TGTGCCAGCAGCCTGAGTACAGGGGAAGAGACCCAGTACTTC. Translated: CASSLSTGEETQYF.

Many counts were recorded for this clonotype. CDR3: CASTSQLGNEQFF. The CDR3 DNA reads TGTGCCAGCACAAGTCAGCTGGGGAATGAGCAGTTCTTC. The rearrangement links TRBV2 to TRBJ2-1; D call uncertain. The V end was cut by 7 bases, the J end by 7 bases, with 14 bases between. The CDR3 runs to 13 residues. Germline V gene data show CDR1 as SNHLY and CDR2 as FYNNEI.

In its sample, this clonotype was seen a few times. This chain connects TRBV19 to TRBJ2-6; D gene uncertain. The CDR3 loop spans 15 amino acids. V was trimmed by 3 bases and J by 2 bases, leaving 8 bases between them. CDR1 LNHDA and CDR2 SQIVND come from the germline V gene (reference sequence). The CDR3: CASSILSAGANVLTF. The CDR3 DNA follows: TGTGCCAGTAGTATCCTTTCTGCTGGGGCCAACGTCCTGACTTTC.

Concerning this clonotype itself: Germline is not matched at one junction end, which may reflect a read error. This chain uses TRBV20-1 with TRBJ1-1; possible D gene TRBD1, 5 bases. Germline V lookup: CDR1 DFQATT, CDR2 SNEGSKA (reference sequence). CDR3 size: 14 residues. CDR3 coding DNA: TGCAGTGCCAGCCCCGACAGCTTGAAAACTGAAGCTTTCTTT. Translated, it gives CSASPDSLKTEAFF.

The DNA of the CDR3 is TGTGCCAGCAGCGTCCTACTAGCGGGGAACTACAATGAGCAGTTCTTC. It specifies CASSVLLAGNYNEQFF. The genes are TRBV9 and TRBJ2-1, with 10 nucleotides matching TRBD2. CDR3 length: 16 amino acids. Germline V lookup: CDR1 SGDLS, CDR2 YYNGEE. The V and J ends lost 2 bases and 3 bases, in that order; junction bases with no gene match: 5.

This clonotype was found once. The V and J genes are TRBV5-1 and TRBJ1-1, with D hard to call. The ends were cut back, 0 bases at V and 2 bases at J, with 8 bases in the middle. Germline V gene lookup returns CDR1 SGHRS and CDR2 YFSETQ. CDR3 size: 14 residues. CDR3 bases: TGCGCCAGCAGCTTGGTACAGTCTAACACTGAAGCTTTCTTT. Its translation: CASSLVQSNTEAFF.

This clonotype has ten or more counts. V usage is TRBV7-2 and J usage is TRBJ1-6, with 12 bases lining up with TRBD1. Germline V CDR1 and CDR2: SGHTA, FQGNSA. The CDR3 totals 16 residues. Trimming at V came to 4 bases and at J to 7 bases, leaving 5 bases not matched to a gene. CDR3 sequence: CASSSGQGAWNSPLHF. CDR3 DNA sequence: TGTGCCAGCAGCTCGGGACAGGGGGCTTGGAATTCACCCCTCCACTTT.

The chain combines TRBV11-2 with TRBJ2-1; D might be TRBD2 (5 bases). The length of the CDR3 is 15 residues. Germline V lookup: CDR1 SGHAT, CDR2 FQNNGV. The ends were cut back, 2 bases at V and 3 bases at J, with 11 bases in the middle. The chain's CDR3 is CASSLRIAHYNEQFF. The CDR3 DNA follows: TGTGCCAGCAGCTTAAGAATAGCGCACTACAATGAGCAGTTCTTC.

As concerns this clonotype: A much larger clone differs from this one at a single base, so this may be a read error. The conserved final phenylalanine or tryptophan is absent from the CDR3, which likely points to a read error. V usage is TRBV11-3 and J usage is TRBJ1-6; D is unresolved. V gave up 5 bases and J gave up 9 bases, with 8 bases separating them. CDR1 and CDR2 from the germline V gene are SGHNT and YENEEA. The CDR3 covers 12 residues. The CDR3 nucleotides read TGTGCCAGCAGCCCCGTCTTTTCACCCCTCCACCTT. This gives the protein CASSPVFSPLHL.

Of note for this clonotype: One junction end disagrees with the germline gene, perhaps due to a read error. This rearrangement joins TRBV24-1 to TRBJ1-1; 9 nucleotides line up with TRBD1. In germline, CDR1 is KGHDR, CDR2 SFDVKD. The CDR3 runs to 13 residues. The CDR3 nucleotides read TGTGCCAGCAGTCCCACAGGGGGCAATGAAGCTTTCTTT. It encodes CASSPTGGNEAFF.

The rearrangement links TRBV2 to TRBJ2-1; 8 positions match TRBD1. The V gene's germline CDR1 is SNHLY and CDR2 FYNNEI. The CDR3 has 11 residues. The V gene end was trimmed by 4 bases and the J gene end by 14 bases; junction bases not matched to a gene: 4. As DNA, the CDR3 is TGTGCCAGCAGTGCGGACAGGGATAAGTTCTTC. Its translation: CASSADRDKFF.

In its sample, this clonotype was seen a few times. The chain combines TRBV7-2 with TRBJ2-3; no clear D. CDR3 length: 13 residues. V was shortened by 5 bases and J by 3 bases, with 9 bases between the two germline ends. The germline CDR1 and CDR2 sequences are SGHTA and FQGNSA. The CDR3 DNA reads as TGTGCCAGCAGCGTCCGGTATACAGATACGCAGTATTTT. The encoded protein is CASSVRYTDTQYF.